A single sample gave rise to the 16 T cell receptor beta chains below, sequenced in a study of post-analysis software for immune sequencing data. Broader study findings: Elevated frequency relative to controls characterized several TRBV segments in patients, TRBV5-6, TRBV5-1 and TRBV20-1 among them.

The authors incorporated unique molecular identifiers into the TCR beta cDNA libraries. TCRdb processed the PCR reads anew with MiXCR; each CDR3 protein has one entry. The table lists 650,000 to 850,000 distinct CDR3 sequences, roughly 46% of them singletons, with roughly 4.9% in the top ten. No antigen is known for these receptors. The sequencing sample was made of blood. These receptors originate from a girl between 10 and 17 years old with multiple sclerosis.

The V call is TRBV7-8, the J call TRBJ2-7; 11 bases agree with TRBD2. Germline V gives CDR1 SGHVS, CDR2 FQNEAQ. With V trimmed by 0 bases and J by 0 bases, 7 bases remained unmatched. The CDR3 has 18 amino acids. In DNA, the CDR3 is TGTGCCAGCAGCTTAGCGCAGGCTAGCGGGAGGCACTCCTACGAGCAGTACTTC. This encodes CASSLAQASGRHSYEQYF. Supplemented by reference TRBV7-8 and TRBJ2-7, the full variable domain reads GAGVSQSPRYKVAKRGQDVALRCDPISGHVSLFWYQQALGQGPEFLTYFQNEAQLDKSGLPSDRFFAERPEGSVSTLKIQRTQQEDSAVYLCASSLAQASGRHSYEQYFGPGTRLTVT.

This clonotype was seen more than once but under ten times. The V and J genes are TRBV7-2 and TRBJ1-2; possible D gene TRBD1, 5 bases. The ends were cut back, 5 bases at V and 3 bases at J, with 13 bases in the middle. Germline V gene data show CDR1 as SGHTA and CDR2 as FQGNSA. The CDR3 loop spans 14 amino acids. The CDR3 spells CASSNQGIDYGYTF. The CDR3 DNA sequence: TGTGCCAGCAGCAATCAGGGTATAGACTATGGCTACACCTTC.

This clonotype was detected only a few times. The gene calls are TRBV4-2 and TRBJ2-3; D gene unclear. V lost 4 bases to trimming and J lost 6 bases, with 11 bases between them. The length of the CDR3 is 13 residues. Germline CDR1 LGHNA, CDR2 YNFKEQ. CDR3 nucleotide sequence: TGTGCCAGCAGCCCCCTTCCCAGGGATACGCAGTATTTT. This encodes CASSPLPRDTQYF.

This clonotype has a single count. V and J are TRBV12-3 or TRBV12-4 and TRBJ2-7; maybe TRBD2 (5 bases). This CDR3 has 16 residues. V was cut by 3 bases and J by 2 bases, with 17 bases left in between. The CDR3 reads CASSFRAGWEPYEQYF. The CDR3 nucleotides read TGTGCCAGCAGTTTTAGGGCAGGCTGGGAGCCCTACGAGCAGTACTTC.

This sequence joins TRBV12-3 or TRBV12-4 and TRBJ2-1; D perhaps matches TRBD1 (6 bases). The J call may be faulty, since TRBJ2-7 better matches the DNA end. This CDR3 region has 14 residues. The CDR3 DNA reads TGTGCCAGCAGCCCAGAGGGCCCGAGGGGGGAGCAGTACTTC. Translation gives CASSPEGPRGEQYF.

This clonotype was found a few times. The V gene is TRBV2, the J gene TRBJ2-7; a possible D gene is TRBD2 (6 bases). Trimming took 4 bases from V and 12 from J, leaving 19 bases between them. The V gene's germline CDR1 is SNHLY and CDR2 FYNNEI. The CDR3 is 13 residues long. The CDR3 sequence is CASSGRDPPLWYF. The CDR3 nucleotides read TGTGCCAGCAGTGGGCGGGACCCCCCTCTGTGGTACTTC.

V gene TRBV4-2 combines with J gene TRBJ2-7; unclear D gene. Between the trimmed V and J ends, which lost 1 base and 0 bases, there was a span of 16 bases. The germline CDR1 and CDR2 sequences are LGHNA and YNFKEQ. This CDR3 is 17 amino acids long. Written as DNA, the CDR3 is TGTGCCAGCAGCCAAGGGTCGGTCGGGCTAAACTCCTACGAGCAGTACTTC. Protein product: CASSQGSVGLNSYEQYF.

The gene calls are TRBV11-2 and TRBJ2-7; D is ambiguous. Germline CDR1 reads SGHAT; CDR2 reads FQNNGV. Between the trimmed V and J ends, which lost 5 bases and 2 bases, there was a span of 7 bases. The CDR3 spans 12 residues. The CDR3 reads CASSPSTYEQYF. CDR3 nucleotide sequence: TGTGCCAGCAGCCCCAGCACCTACGAGCAGTACTTC.

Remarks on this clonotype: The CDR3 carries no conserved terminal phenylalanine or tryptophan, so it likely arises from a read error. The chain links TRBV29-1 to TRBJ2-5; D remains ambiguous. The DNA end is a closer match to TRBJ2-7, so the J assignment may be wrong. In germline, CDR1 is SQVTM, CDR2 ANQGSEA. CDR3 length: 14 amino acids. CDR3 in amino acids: CSVVEAPSPYEQYL. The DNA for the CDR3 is TGCAGCGTAGTTGAGGCCCCGAGTCCCTACGAGCAGTACTTA.

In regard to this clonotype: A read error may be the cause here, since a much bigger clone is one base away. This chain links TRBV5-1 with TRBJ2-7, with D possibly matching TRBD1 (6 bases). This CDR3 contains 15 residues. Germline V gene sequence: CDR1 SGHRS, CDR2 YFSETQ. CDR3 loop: CVSSQNGGFPYEQYF. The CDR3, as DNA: TGCGTCAGCAGCCAGAATGGGGGCTTCCCCTACGAGCAGTACTTC.

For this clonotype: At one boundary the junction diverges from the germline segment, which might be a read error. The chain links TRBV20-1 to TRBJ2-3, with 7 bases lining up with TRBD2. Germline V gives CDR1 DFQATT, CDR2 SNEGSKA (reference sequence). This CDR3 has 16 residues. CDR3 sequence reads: CSARAQEGGHTDTRYF. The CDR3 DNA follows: TGCAGTGCTAGAGCCCAGGAGGGAGGGCACACAGATACGCGGTATTTT.

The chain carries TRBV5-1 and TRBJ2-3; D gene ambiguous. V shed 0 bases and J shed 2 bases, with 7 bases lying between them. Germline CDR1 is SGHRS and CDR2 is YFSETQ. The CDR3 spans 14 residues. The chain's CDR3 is CASSLGRPTDTQYF. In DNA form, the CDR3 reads TGCGCCAGCAGCTTGGGACGCCCCACAGATACGCAGTATTTT.

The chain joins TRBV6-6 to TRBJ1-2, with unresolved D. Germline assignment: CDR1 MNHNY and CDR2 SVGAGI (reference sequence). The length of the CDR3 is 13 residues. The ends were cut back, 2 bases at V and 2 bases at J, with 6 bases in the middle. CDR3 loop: CASSYVANYGYTF. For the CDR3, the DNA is TGTGCCAGCAGTTACGTTGCAAACTATGGCTACACCTTC.

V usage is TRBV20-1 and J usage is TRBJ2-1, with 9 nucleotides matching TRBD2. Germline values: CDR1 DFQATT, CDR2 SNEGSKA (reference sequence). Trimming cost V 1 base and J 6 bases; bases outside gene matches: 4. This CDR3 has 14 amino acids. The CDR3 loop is CSARVGGRGNEQFF. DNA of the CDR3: TGCAGTGCTAGAGTAGGCGGGAGGGGCAATGAGCAGTTCTTC.

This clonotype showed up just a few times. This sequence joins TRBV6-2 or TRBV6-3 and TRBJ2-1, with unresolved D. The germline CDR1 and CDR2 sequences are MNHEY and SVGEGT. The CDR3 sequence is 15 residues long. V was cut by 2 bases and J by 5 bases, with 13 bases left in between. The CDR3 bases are TGTGCCAGCAGTTACGAGTGGGGTAGCCACAATGAGCAGTTCTTC. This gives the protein CASSYEWGSHNEQFF.

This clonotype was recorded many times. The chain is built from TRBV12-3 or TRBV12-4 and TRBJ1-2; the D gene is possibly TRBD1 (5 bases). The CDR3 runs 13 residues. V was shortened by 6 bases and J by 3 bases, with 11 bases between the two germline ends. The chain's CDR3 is CASSLGTHYGYTF. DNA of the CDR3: TGTGCCAGCAGCCTCGGGACTCACTATGGCTACACCTTC.